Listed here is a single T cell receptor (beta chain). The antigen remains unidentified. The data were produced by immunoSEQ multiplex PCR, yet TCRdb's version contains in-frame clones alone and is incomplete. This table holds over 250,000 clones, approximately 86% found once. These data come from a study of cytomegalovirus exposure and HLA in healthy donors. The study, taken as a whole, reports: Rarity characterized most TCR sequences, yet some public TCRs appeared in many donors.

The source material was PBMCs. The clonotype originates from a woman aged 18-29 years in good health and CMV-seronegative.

The CDR3 loop reads CASSAAAYQETQYF. The CDR3, as DNA: TGTGCCAGCAGTGCAGCTGCGTACCAAGAGACCCAGTACTTC. The rearrangement links TRBV2 to TRBJ2-5; D is unclear. V was clipped by 4 bases and J by 0 bases, with 9 bases between them. Germline lookup yields CDR1 SNHLY and CDR2 FYNNEI. This CDR3 is 14 amino acids long.